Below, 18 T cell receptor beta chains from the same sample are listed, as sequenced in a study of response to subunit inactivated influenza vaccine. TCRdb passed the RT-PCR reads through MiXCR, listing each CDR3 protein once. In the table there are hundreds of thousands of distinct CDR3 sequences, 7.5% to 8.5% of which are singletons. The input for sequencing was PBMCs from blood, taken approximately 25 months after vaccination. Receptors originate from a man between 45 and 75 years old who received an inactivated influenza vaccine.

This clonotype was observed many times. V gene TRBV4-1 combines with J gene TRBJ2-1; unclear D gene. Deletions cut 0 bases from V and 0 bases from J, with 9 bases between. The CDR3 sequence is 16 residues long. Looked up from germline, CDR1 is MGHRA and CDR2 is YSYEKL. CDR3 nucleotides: TGCGCCAGCAGCCAAGATGTGACACCCTCCTACAATGAGCAGTTCTTC. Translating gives CASSQDVTPSYNEQFF.

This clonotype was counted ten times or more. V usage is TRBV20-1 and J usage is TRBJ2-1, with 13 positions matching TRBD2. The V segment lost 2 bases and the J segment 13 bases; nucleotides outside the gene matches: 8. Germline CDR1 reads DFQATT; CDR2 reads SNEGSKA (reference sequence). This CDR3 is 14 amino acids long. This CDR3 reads CSARTSGGAIGQFF. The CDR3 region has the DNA TGCAGTGCTAGAACTAGCGGGGGGGCCATTGGTCAGTTCTTC.

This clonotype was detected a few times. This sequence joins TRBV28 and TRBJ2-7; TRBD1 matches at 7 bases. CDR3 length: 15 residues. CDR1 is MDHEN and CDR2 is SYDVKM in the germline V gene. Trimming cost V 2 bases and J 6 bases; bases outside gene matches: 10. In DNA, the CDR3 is TGTGCCAGCAGTTTACCGAAGGGACAGAGGGGCGAGCAGTACTTC. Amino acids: CASSLPKGQRGEQYF.

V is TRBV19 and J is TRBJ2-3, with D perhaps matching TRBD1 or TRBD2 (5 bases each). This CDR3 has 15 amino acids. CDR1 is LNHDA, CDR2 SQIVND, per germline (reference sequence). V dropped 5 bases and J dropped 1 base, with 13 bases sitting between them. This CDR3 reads CASSQGARGTDTQYF. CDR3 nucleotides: TGTGCCAGTAGTCAGGGAGCGCGGGGCACAGATACGCAGTATTTT.

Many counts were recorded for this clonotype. CDR3 coding DNA: TGCGCCAGCAGCTTGGCCTATGGGGGCACGAACACCGGGGAGCTGTTTTTT. As protein: CASSLAYGGTNTGELFF. This chain joins TRBV5-1 and TRBJ2-2, with D tentatively TRBD1 (6 bases). The CDR3 totals 17 residues. Germline V gene sequence: CDR1 SGHRS, CDR2 YFSETQ. Trimming took off 0 bases at V and 0 bases at J, with 12 bases between the two ends. Full variable domain (missing parts from reference TRBV5-1 and TRBJ2-2): KAGVTQTPRYLIKTRGQQVTLSCSPISGHRSVSWYQQTPGQGLQFLFEYFSETQRNKGNFPGRFSGRQFSNSRSEMNVSTLELGDSALYLCASSLAYGGTNTGELFFGEGSRLTVL.

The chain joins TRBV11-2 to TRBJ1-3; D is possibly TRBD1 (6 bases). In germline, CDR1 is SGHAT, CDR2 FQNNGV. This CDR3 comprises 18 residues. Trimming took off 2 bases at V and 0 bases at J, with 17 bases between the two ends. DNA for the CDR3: TGTGCCAGCAGCTTAAGAGGGGGGCAGGGTCGCTCTGGAAACACCATATATTTT. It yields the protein CASSLRGGQGRSGNTIYF.

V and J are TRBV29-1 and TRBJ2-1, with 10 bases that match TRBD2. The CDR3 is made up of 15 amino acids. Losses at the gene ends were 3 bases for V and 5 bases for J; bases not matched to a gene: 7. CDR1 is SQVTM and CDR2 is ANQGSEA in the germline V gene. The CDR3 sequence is CSVDGTSESDNEQFF. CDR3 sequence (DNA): TGCAGCGTTGACGGGACTAGCGAATCGGACAATGAGCAGTTCTTC.

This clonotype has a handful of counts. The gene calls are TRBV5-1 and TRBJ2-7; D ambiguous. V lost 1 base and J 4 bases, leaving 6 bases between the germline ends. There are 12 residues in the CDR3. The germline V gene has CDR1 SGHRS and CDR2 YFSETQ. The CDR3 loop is CASSLPHYEQYF. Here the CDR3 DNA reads TGCGCCAGCAGCTTGCCACATTACGAGCAGTACTTC.

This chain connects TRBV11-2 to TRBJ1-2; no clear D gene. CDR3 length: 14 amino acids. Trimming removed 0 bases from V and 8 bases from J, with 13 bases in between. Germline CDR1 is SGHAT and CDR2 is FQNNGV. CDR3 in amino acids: CASSLDRVSSGYTF. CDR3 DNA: TGTGCCAGCAGCTTAGATAGGGTTTCGAGCGGCTACACCTTC. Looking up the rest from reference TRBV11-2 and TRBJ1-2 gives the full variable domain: EAGVAQSPRYKIIEKRQSVAFWCNPISGHATLYWYQQILGQGPKLLIQFQNNGVVDDSQLPKDRFSAERLKGVDSTLKIQPAKLEDSAVYLCASSLDRVSSGYTFGSGTRLTVV.

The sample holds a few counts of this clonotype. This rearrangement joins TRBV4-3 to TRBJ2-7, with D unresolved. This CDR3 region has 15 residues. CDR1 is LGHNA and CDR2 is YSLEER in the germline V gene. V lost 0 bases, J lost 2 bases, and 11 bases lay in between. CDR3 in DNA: TGCGCCAGCAGCCAAGATCCCGTCACAACCTACGAGCAGTACTTC. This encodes CASSQDPVTTYEQYF.

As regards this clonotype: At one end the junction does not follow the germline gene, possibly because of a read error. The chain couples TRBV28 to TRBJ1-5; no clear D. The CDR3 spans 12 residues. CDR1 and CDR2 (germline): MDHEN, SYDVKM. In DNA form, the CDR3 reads TGTGCCAGCAGTCTGGCGTATCAGCCCCAGAATTTT. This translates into CASSLAYQPQNF. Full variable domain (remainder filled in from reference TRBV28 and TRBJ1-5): DVKVTQSSRYLVKRTGEKVFLECVQDMDHENMFWYRQDPGLGLRLIYFSYDVKMKEKGDIPEGYSVSREKKERFSLILESASTNQTSMYLCASSLAYQPQNFGDGTRLSIL.

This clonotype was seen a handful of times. DNA of the CDR3: TGCAGTGCCCCGCGGCAAGCTAGCGGGAGCCGACCGCATGAGCAGTTCTTC. Protein: CSAPRQASGSRPHEQFF. V usage is TRBV20-1 and J usage is TRBJ2-1; 10 nucleotides agree with TRBD2. V lost 6 bases and J lost 8; bases outside the gene matches: 19. The V gene's germline CDR1 is DFQATT and CDR2 SNEGSKA (reference sequence). This CDR3 spans 17 amino acids.

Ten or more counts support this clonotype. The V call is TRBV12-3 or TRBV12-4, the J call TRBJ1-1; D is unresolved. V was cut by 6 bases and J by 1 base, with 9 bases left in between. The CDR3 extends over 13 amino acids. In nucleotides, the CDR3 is TGTGCCAGCAGCTTTGCGGGGAACACTGAAGCTTTCTTT. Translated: CASSFAGNTEAFF.

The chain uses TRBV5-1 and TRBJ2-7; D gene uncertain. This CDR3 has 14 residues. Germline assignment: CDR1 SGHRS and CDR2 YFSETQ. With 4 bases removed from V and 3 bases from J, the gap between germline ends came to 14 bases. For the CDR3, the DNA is TGCGCCAGCAGCCCCCAACAGCGATTCTACGAGCAGTACTTC. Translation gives CASSPQQRFYEQYF.

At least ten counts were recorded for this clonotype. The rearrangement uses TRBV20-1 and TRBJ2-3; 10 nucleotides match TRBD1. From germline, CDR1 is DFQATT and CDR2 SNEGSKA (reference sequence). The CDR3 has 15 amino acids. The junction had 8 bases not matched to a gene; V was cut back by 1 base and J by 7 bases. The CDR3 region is CSARAPGQGIYTQYF. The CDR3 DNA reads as TGCAGTGCTAGAGCACCGGGACAGGGGATTTATACGCAGTATTTT.

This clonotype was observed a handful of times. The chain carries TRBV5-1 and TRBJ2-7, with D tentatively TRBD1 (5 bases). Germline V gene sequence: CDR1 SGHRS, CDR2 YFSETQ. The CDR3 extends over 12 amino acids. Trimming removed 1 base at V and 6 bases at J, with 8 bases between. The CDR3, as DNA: TGCGCCAGCAGCTTGTTAGGGGTCGAGCAGTACTTC. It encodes CASSLLGVEQYF.

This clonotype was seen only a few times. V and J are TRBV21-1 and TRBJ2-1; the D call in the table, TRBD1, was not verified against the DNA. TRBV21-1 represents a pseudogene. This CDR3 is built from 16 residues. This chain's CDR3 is CASSAIKCRGSNEQFF. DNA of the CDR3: TGTGCCAGCAGCGCAATAAAGTGTCGCGGGAGTAATGAGCAGTTCTTC.

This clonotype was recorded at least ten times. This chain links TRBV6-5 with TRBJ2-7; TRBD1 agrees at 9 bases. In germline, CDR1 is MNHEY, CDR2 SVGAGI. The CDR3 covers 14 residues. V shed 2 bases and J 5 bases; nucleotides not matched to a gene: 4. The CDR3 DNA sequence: TGTGCCAGCAGTTACATACAGGGGGCCAACGAGCAGTACTTC. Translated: CASSYIQGANEQYF.